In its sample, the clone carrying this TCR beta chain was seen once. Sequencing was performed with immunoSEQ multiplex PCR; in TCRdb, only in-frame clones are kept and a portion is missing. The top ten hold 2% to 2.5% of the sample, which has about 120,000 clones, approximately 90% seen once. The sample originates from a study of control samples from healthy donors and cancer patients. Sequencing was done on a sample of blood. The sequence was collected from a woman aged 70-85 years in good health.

This CDR3 reads CASSEAGFEQFF. The CDR3 region has the DNA TGTGCCAGCAGCGAAGCAGGGTTCGAGCAGTTCTTC. This chain joins TRBV7-6 and TRBJ2-1; D possibly corresponds to TRBD1 (5 bases). The germline V gene has CDR1 SGHVS and CDR2 FNYEAQ. The CDR3 runs to 12 residues. V was shortened by 5 bases and J by 10 bases, with 12 bases between the two germline ends.